These 2 T cell receptor beta chains were all obtained from the same sample, sequenced in a study of blood T cell repertoires in COVID-19. Using immunoSEQ multiplex PCR, the repertoire was profiled, and TCRdb retains in-frame clones only, with some absent. This table has 150,000 to 200,000 clones, around nine tenths appearing once. Sequences were obtained from peripheral blood. All receptors derive from a young woman who had recovered from COVID-19.

V is TRBV7-9 and J is TRBJ2-1; 10 bases line up with TRBD2. This CDR3 comprises 15 residues. V lost 5 bases to trimming and J lost 2 bases; unmatched junction nucleotides: 3. The V gene's germline CDR1 is SEHNR and CDR2 FQNEAQ (reference sequence). The CDR3 is CASSPLAGAYNEQFF. CDR3 in DNA: TGTGCCAGCAGCCCCCTAGCGGGGGCCTACAATGAGCAGTTCTTC.

This clone was seen only once. CDR3 nucleotides: TGTGCCAGCAGCTTAGACCCCCCGGGAGGATTTGGCAATGAGCAGTTCTTC. The encoded protein is CASSLDPPGGFGNEQFF. The chain recombines TRBV11-2 with TRBJ2-1; 7 nucleotides match TRBD2. Per the germline V gene, CDR1 is SGHAT and CDR2 is FQNNGV. The CDR3 extends over 17 amino acids. J lost 6 bases, V lost 0 bases, and 11 bases had no gene match.